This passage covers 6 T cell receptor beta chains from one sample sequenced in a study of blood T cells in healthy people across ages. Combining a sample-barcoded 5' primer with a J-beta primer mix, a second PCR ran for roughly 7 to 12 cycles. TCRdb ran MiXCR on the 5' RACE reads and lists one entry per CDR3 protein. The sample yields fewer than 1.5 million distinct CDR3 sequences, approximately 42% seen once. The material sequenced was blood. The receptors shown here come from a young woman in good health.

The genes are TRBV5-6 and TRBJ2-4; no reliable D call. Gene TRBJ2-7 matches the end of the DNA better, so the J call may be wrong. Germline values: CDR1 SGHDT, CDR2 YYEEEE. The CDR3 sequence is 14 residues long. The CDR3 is CASSQTQSRSEQYF. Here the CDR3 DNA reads TGTGCCAGCAGCCAAACACAGTCTCGCTCCGAGCAGTACTTC.

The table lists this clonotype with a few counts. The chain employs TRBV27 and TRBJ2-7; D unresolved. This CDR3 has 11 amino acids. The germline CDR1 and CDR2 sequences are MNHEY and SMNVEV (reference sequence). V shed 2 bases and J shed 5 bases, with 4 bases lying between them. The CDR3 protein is CASSLKHEQYF. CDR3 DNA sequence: TGTGCCAGCAGTTTAAAGCACGAGCAGTACTTC.

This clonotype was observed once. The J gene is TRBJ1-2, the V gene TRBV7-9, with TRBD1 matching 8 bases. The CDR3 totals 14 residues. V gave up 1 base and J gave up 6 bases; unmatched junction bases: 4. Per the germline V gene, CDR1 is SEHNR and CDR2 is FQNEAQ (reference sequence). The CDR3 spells CASSLGPGGNGYTF. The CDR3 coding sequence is TGTGCCAGCAGCTTAGGGCCAGGGGGCAATGGCTACACCTTC.

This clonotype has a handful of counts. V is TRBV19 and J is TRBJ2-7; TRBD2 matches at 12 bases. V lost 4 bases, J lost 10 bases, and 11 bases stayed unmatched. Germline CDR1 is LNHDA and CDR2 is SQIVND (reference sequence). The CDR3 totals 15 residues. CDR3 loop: CASSRTSGALGAQYF. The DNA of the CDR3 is TGTGCCAGTAGTAGGACTAGCGGGGCCCTGGGGGCCCAGTACTTC. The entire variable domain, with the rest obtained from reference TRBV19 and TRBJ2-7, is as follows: DGGITQSPKYLFRKEGQNVTLSCEQNLNHDAMYWYRQDPGQGLRLIYYSQIVNDFQKGDIAEGYSVSREKKESFPLTVTSAQKNPTAFYLCASSRTSGALGAQYFGPGTRLTVT.

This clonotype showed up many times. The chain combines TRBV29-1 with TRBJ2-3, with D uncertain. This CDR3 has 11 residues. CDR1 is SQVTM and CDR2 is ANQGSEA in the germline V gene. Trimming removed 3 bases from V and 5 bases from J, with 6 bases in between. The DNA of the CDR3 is TGCAGCGTTGAGCAGCTAGATACGCAGTATTTT. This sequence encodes CSVEQLDTQYF.

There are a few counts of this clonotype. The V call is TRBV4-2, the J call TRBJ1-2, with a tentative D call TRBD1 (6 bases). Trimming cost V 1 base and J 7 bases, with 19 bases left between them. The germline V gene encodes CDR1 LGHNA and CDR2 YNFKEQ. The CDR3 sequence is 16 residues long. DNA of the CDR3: TGTGCCAGCAGCCAAGGGGCCAGGGGACTCCATGGTGGCTACACCTTC. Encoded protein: CASSQGARGLHGGYTF.